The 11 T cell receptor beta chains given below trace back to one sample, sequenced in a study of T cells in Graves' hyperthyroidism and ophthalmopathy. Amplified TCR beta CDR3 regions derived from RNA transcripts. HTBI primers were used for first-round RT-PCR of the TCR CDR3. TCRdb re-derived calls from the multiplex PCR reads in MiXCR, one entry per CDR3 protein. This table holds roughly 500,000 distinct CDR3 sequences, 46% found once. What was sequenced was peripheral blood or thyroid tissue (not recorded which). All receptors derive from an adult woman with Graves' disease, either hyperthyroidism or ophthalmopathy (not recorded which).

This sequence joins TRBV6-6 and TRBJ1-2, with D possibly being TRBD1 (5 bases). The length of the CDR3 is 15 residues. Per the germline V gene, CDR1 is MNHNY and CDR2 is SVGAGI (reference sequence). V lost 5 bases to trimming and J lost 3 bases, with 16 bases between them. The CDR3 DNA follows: TGTGCCAGCAGTGAAGTTACAGGAACAGACTATGGCTACACCTTC. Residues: CASSEVTGTDYGYTF.

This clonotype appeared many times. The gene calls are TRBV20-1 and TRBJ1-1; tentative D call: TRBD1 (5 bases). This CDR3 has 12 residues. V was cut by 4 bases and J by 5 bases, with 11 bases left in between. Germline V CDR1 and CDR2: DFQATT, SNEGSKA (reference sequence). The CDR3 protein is CSATGGGTEAFF. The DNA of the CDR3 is TGCAGTGCTACTGGGGGGGGGACTGAAGCTTTCTTT.

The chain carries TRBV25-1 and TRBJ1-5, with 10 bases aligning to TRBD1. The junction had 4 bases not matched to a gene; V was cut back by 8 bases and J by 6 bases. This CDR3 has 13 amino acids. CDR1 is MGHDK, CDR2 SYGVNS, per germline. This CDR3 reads CASLGTGVQPQHF. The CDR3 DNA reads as TGTGCCAGCTTGGGGACAGGGGTTCAGCCCCAGCATTTT.

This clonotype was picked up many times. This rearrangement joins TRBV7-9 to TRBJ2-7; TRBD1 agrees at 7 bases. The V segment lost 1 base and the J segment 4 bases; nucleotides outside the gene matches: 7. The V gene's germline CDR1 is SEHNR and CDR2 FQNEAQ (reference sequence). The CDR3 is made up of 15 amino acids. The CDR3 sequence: CASSLDGTADYEQYF. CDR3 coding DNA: TGTGCCAGCAGCTTAGATGGGACAGCCGATTACGAGCAGTACTTC. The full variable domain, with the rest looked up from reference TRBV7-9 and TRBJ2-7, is DTGVSQNPRHKITKRGQNVTFRCDPISEHNRLYWYRQTLGQGPEFLTYFQNEAQLEKSRLLSDRFSAERPKGSFSTLEIQRTEQGDSAMYLCASSLDGTADYEQYFGPGTRLTVT.

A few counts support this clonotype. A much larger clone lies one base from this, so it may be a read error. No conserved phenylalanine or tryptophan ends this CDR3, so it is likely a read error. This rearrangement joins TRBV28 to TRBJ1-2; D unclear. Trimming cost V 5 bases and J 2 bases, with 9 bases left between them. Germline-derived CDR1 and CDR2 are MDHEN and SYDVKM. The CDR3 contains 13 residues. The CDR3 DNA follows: TGTGCCAGCAGTCCCGGAAAGAACTATGGCTACACCGTC. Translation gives CASSPGKNYGYTV.

CDR3 loop: CACRDSTRGELFF. CDR3 DNA sequence: TGTGCCTGTCGGGACTCCACTCGTGGGGAGCTGTTTTTT. This chain links TRBV30 with TRBJ2-2; maybe TRBD2 (6 bases). V was cut by 6 bases and J by 8 bases, with 16 bases left in between. The CDR3 is 13 amino acids. Germline CDR1 reads GTSNPN; CDR2 reads SVGIG (reference sequence).

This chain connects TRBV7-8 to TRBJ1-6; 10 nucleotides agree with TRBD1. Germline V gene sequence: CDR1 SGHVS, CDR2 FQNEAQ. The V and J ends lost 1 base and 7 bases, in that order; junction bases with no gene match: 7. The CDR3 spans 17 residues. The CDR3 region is CASSLGPLGQGNSPLHF. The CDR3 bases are TGTGCCAGCAGCTTAGGTCCATTGGGACAGGGGAATTCACCCCTCCACTTT.

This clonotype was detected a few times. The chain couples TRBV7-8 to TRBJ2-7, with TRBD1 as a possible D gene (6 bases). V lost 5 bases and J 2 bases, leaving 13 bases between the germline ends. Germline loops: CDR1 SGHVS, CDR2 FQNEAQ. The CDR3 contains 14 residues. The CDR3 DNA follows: TGTGCCAGCAGCGAGGGGGTTCTAGCCTACGAGCAGTACTTC. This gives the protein CASSEGVLAYEQYF.

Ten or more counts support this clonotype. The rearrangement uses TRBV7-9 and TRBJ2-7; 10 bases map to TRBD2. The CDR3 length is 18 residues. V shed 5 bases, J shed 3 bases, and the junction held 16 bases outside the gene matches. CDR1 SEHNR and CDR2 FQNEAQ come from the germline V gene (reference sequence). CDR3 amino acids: CASSPRLSSGSRGYEQYF. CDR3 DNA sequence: TGTGCCAGCAGCCCCCGACTGTCTAGCGGGAGTCGGGGCTACGAGCAGTACTTC.

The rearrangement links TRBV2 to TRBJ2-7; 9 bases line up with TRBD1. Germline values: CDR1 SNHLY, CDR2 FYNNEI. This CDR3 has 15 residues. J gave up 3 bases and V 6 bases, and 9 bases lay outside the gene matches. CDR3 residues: CASSRDRAMFYEQYF. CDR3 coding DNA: TGTGCCAGCAGCAGGGACAGGGCGATGTTCTACGAGCAGTACTTC.

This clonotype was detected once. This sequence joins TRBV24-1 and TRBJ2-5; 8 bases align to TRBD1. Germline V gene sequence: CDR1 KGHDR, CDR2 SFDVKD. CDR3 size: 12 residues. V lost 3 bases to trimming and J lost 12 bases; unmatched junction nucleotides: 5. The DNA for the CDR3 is TGTGCCACCAGTGATCCGGACAGGGTTAAGTACTTC. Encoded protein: CATSDPDRVKYF.